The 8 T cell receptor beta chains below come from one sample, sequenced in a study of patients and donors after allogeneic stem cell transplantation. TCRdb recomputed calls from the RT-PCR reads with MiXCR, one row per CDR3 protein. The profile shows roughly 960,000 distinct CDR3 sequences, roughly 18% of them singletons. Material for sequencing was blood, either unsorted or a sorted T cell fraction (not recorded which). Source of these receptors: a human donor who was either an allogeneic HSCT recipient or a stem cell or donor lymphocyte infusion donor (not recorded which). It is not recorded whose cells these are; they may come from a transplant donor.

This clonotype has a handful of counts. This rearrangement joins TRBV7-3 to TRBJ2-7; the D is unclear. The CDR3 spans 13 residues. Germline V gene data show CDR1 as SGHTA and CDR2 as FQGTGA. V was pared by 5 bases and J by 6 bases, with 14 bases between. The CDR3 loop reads CASSQEPMAEQYF. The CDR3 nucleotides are TGTGCCAGCAGCCAAGAGCCTATGGCCGAGCAGTACTTC.

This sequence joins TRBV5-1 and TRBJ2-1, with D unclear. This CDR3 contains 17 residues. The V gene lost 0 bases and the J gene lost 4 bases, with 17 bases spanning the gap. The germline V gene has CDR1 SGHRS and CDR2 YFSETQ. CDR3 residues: CASSLETSAGYYNEQFF. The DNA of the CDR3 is TGCGCCAGCAGCTTGGAGACGTCGGCAGGTTATTACAATGAGCAGTTCTTC.

The CDR3 nucleotides read TGTGCCAGCAGCACGAATAGGACAGGGCTCAACTATGGCTACACCTTC. Its protein product is CASSTNRTGLNYGYTF. This chain uses TRBV21-1 with TRBJ1-2; the D call TRBD1 from the table was never checked on the DNA. TRBV21-1 is recorded as a pseudogene. This CDR3 region has 16 residues.

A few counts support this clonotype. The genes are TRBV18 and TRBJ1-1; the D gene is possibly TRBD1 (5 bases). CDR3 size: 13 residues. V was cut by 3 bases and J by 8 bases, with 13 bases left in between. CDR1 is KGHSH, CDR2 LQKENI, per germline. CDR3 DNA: TGTGCCAGCTCACCGCGGGGACGATCCGAAGCTTTCTTT. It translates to CASSPRGRSEAFF.

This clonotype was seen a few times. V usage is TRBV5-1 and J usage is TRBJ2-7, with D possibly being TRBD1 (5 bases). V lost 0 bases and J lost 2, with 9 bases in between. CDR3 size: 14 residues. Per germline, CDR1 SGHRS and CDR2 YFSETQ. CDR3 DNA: TGCGCCAGCAGCTTGGTAACAGGTACCTACGAGCAGTACTTC. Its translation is CASSLVTGTYEQYF.

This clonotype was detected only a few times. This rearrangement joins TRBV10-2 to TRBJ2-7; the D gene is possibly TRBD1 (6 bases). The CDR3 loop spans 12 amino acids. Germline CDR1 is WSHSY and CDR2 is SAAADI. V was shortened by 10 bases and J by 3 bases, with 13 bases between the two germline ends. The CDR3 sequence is CATHTGNYEQYF. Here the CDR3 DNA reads TGCGCCACCCACACAGGGAACTACGAGCAGTACTTC.

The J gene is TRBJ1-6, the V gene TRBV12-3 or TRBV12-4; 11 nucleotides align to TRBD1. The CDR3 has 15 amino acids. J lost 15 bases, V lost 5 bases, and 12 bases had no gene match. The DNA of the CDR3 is TGTGCCAGCAGTGCCCCGGACAGGGGGCGGTTGGTCCTCCACTTT. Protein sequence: CASSAPDRGRLVLHF.

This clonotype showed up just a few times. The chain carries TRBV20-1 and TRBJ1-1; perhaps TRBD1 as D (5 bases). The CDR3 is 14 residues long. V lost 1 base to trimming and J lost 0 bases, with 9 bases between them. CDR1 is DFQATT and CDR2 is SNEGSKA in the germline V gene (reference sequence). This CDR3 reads CSARVDSMNTEAFF. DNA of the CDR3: TGCAGTGCTAGAGTCGACAGCATGAACACTGAAGCTTTCTTT.